These 9 T cell receptor beta chains came from one sample sequenced in a study of beta chain features in type 1 diabetes. Every bit of the isolated RNA underwent reverse transcription, so sequencing read expressed TCRB transcripts. The assay was immunoSEQ multiplex PCR, and TCRdb's table has in-frame clones only and misses some. This sample has over 150,000 clones, with 6% to 9% found just once. Study-level points and caveats: People with Type 1 diabetes carried modestly yet significantly shorter TCRB CDR3s in all four CD4+ subsets.

No antigen is known for these receptors. The sample consisted of central memory CD4+ T cells from blood. These receptors came from a young man with type 1 diabetes.

The table lists this clone with a few counts. This chain links TRBV10-3 with TRBJ2-7, with a tentative D call TRBD1 (5 bases). The CDR3 is 12 amino acids. Trimming left V 6 bases short and J 1 base short, with 7 bases between. Germline lookup yields CDR1 ENHRY and CDR2 SYGVKD. The CDR3 reads CAISQGSYEQYF. The CDR3 DNA reads TGTGCCATCAGCCAGGGATCCTACGAGCAGTACTTC.

This clone was seen more than once but under ten times. This chain links TRBV7-9 with TRBJ1-1, with D possibly being TRBD1 (5 bases). The V gene's germline CDR1 is SEHNR and CDR2 FQNEAQ (reference sequence). This CDR3 has 14 amino acids. Trimming pared 5 bases from V and 1 base from J, leaving 11 bases between. CDR3: CASSPGGENTEAFF. CDR3 DNA: TGTGCCAGCAGCCCCGGGGGGGAGAACACTGAAGCTTTCTTT.

This chain joins TRBV23-1 and TRBJ2-7; 7 bases are a match to TRBD2. TRBV23-1 is recorded as an ORF, its role being uncertain. CDR3 length equals 17 residues. V gave up 2 bases and J gave up 6 bases; unmatched junction bases: 16. CDR3 nucleotide sequence: TGCGCCAGCAGTCAACGAACCTCCTCGGGGGAGGGCGGCGAGCAGTACTTC. Protein sequence: CASSQRTSSGEGGEQYF.

This clone was seen a few times. The chain carries TRBV30 and TRBJ1-6; tentatively, D is TRBD1 (5 bases). Germline V gene lookup returns CDR1 GTSNPN and CDR2 SVGIG (reference sequence). The germline V and J ends were trimmed by 5 bases and 6 bases, with 11 bases remaining between them. The CDR3 covers 13 residues. CDR3 bases: TGTGCCTGGGACAGAGTCTCTAATTCACCCCTCCACTTT. Residues: CAWDRVSNSPLHF.

This clone was detected only a few times. The chain recombines TRBV7-2 with TRBJ2-5, with 7 bases matching TRBD2. The DNA end is more similar to TRBJ2-7, so the J call may be wrong. CDR1 and CDR2 from the germline V gene are SGHTA and FQGNSA. The CDR3 consists of 12 residues. CDR3 nucleotides: TGTGCCAGCAGCGCGGGACTACGCGAGCAGTACTTC. It translates to CASSAGLREQYF.

The genes are TRBV2 and TRBJ1-2; 9 positions agree with TRBD1. Germline V CDR1 and CDR2: SNHLY, FYNNEI. V lost 7 bases, J lost 5 bases, and 8 bases stayed unmatched. CDR3 length: 14 amino acids. The DNA of the CDR3 is TGTGCCAGCAAGCTGGACAGGGGAAATTATGGCTACACCTTC. Translating it yields CASKLDRGNYGYTF.

As to this clone: Other DNA sequences from this sample encode an identical CDR3 as well. V is TRBV30 and J is TRBJ2-3; no reliable D call. The germline V and J ends were trimmed by 0 bases and 5 bases, with 3 bases remaining between them. This CDR3 has 11 amino acids. Per germline, CDR1 GTSNPN and CDR2 SVGIG (reference sequence). The CDR3 nucleotides are TGTGCCTGGAGTGTTCTAGATACGCAGTATTTT. This sequence encodes CAWSVLDTQYF.

The genes are TRBV5-6 and TRBJ1-2; D is undetermined. CDR3 length: 14 amino acids. The germline CDR1 and CDR2 sequences are SGHDT and YYEEEE. Between the trimmed V and J ends, which lost 0 bases and 5 bases, there was a span of 11 bases. CDR3 sequence reads: CASSLAGSQYGYTF. CDR3 coding DNA: TGTGCCAGCAGCTTGGCCGGGTCCCAATATGGCTACACCTTC.

This clone was seen a few times. The chain has TRBV2 and TRBJ2-1, with 7 bases that match TRBD2. The CDR3 runs to 12 residues. From germline, CDR1 is SNHLY and CDR2 FYNNEI. J lost 4 bases, V lost 8 bases, and 2 bases had no gene match. The CDR3 coding sequence is TGTGCCAGCGGGAGGGAGTACAATGAGCAGTTCTTC. This sequence encodes CASGREYNEQFF.